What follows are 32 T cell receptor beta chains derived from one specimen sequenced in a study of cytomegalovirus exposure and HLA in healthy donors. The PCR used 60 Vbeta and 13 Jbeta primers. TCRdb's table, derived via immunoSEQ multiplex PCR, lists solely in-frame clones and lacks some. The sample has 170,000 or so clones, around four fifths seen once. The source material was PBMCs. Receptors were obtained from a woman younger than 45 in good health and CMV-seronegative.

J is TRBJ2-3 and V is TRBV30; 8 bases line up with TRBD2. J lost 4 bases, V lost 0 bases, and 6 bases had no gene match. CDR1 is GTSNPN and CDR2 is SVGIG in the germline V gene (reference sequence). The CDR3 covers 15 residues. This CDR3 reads CAWSVQRGGPDTQYF. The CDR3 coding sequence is TGTGCCTGGAGTGTACAACGGGGGGGTCCAGATACGCAGTATTTT.

The CDR3 coding sequence is TGTGCCAGCAGCTTATATGCAGAACCTTATGGCTACACCTTC. Its translation: CASSLYAEPYGYTF. The gene calls are TRBV7-9 and TRBJ1-2, with no clear D. CDR1 and CDR2 (germline): SEHNR, FQNEAQ (reference sequence). The CDR3 is 14 amino acids. V lost 2 bases, J lost 5 bases, and 12 bases lay in between.

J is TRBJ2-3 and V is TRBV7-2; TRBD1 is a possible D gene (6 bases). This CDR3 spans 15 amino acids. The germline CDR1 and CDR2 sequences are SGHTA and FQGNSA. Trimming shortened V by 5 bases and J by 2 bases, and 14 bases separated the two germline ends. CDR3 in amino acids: CASSRGPGDTDTQYF. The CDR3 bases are TGTGCCAGCAGCAGAGGACCAGGGGACACAGATACGCAGTATTTT.

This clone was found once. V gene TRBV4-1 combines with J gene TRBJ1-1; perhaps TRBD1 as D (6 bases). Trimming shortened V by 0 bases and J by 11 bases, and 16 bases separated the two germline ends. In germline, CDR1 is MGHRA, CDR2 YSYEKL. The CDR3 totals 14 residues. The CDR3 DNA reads TGCGCCAGCAGCCAAGATCGATACAGGGTTGGGGCTTTCTTT. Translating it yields CASSQDRYRVGAFF.

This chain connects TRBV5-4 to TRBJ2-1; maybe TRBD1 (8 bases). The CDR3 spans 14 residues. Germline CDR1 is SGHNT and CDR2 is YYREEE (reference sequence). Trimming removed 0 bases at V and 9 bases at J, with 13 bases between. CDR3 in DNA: TGTGCCAGCAGCTTGGGGACAGGGAGGGGTGAGCAGTTCTTC. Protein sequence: CASSLGTGRGEQFF.

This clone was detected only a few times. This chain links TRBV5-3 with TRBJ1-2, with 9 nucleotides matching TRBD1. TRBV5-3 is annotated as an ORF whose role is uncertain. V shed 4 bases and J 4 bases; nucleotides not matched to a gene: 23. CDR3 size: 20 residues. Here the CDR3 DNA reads TGTGCCAGAAGCGGAAGACTACCGGTCCCGGGACAGGGAGAGGGCTATGGCTACACCTTC. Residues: CARSGRLPVPGQGEGYGYTF.

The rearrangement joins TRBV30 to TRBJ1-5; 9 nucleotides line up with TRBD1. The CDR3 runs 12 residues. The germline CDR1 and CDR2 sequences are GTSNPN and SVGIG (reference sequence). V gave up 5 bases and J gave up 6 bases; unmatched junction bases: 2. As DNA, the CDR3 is TGTGCCTGGGGACAGGGGTCTCAGCCCCAGCATTTT. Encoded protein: CAWGQGSQPQHF.

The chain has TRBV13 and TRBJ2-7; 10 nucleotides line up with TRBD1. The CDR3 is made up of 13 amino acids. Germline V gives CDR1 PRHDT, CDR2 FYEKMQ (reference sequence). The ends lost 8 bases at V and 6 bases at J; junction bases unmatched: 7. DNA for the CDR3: TGTGCCAGCGGTCGACAGGGGGCGGTCGAGCAGTACTTC. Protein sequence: CASGRQGAVEQYF.

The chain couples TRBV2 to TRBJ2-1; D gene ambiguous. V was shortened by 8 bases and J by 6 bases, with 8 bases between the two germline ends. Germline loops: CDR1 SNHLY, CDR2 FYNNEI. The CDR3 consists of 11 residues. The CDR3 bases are TGTGCCAGCGGCATTATCAATGAGCAGTTCTTC. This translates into CASGIINEQFF.

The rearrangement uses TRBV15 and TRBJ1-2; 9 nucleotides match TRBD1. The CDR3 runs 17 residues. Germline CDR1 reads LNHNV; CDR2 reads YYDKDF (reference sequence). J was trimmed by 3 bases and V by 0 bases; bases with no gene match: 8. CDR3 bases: TGTGCCACCAGCAGAGAGGGACAGGGATTATCGGACTATGGCTACACCTTC. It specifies CATSREGQGLSDYGYTF.

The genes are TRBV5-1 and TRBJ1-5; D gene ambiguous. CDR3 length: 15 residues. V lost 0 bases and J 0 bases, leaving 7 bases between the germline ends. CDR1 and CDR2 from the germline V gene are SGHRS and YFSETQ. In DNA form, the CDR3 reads TGCGCCAGCAGCTTGGGAGAATCTAGCAATCAGCCCCAGCATTTT. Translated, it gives CASSLGESSNQPQHF.

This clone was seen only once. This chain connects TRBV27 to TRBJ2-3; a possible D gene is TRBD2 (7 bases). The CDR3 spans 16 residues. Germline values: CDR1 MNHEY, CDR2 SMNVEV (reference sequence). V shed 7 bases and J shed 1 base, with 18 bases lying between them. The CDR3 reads CASKSWGGLGTDTQYF. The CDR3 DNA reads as TGTGCCAGCAAATCTTGGGGGGGCTTGGGCACAGATACGCAGTATTTT.

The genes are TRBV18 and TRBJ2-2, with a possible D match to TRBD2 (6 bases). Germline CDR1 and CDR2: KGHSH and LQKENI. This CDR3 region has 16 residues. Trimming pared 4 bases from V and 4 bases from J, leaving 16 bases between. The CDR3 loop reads CASSLTRSEGTGELFF. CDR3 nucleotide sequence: TGTGCCAGCTCACTAACTAGATCGGAGGGCACCGGGGAGCTGTTTTTT.

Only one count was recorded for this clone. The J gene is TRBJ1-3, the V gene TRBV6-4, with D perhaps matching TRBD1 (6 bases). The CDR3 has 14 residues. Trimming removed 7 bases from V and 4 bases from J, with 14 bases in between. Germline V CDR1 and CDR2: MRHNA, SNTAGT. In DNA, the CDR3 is TGTGCCAGCACAGGGGTGGTAAGAGGAAACACCATATATTTT. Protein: CASTGVVRGNTIYF.

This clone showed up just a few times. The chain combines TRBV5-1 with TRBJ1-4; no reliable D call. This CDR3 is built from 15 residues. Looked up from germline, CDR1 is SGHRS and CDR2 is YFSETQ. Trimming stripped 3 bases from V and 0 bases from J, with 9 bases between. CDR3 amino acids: CASSYWTATNEKLFF. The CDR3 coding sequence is TGCGCCAGCAGCTACTGGACTGCAACTAATGAAAAACTGTTTTTT.

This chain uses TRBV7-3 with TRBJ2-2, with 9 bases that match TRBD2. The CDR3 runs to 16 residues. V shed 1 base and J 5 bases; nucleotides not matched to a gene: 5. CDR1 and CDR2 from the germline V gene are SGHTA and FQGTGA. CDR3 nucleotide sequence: TGTGCCAGCAGCTTAAACCCTAGCGGGGTAACCGGGGAGCTGTTTTTT. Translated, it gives CASSLNPSGVTGELFF. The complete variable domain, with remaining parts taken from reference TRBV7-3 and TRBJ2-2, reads GAGVSQTPSNKVTEKGKYVELRCDPISGHTALYWYRQSLGQGPEFLIYFQGTGAADDSGLPNDRFFAVRPEGSVSTLKIQRTERGDSAVYLCASSLNPSGVTGELFFGEGSRLTVL.

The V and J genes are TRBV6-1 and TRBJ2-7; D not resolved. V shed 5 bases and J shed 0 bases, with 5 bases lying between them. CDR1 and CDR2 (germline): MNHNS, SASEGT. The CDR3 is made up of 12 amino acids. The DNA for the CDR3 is TGTGCCAGCAGTTTAGTCTCCTACGAGCAGTACTTC. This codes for CASSLVSYEQYF.

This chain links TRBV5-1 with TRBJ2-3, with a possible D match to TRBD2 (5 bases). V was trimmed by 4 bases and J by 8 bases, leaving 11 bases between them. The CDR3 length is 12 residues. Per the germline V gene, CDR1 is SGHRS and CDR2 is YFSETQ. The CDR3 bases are TGCGCCAGCAGCCTCGTAGGAGGTACGCAGTATTTT. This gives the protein CASSLVGGTQYF.

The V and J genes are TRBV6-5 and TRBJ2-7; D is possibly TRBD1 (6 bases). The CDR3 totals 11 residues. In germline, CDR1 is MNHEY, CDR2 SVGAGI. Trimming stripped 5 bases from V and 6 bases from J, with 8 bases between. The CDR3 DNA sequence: TGTGCCAGCAGTACAGGGCGCGAGCAGTACTTC. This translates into CASSTGREQYF.

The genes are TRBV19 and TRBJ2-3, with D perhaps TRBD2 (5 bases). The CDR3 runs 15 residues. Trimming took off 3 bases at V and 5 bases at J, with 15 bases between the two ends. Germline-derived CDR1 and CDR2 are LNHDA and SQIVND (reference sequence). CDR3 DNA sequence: TGTGCCAGTAGTATGGGATTCCTCGCGGGAGATACGCAGTATTTT. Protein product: CASSMGFLAGDTQYF.

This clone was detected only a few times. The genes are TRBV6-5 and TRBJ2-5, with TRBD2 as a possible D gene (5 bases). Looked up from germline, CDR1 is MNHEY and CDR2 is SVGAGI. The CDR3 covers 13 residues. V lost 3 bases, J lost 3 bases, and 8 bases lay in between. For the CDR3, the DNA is TGTGCCAGCAGTTATCCCGGGGAAGAGACCCAGTACTTC. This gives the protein CASSYPGEETQYF.

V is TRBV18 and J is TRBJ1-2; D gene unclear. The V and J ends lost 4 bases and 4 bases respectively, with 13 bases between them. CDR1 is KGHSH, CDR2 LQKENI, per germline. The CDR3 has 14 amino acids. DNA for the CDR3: TGTGCCAGCTCACTTCAAGGAGCGGGCTATGGCTACACCTTC. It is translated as CASSLQGAGYGYTF.

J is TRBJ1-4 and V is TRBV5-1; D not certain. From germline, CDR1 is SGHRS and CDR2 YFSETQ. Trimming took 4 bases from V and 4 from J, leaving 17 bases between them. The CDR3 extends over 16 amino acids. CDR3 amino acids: CASSLLGVTNNEKLFF. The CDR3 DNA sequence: TGCGCCAGCAGCCTGTTAGGCGTCACTAATAATGAAAAACTGTTTTTT. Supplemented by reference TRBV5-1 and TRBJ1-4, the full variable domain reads KAGVTQTPRYLIKTRGQQVTLSCSPISGHRSVSWYQQTPGQGLQFLFEYFSETQRNKGNFPGRFSGRQFSNSRSEMNVSTLELGDSALYLCASSLLGVTNNEKLFFGSGTQLSVL.

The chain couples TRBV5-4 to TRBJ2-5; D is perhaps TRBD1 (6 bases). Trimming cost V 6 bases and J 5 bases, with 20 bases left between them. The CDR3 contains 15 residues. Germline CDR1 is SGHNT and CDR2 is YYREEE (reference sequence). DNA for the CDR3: TGTGCCAGCATGGATCGCAGGGGCCTCCGGGAGACCCAGTACTTC. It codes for CASMDRRGLRETQYF. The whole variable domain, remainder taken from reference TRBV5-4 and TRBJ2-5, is ETGVTQSPTHLIKTRGQQVTLRCSSQSGHNTVSWYQQALGQGPQFIFQYYREEENGRGNFPPRFSGLQFPNYSSELNVNALELDDSALYLCASMDRRGLRETQYFGPGTRLLVL.

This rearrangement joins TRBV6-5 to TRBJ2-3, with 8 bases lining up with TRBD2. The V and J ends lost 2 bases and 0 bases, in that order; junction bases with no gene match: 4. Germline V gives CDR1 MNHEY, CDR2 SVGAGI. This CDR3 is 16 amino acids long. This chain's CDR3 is CASSYRTSLSTDTQYF. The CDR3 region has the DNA TGTGCCAGCAGTTACAGGACTAGCCTCAGCACAGATACGCAGTATTTT.

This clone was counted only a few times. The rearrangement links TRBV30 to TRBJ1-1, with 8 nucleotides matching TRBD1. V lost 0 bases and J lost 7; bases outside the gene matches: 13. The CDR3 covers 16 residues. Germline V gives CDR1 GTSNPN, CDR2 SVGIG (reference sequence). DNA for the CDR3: TGTGCCTGGAGTGTAAGGAACTGGCAGGGGGCTGGTGAAGCTTTCTTT. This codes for CAWSVRNWQGAGEAFF.

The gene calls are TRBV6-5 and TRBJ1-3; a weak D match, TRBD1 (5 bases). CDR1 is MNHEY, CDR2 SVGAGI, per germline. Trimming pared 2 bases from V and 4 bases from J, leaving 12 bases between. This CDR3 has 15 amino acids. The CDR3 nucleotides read TGTGCCAGCAGTTACACCAGGGCTCTGGGAAACACCATATATTTT. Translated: CASSYTRALGNTIYF.

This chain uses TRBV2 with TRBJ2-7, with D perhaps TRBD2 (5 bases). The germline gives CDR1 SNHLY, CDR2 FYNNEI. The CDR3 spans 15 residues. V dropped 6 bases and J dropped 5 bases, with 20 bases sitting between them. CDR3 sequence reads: CASSLRPGKSDEQYF. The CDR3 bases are TGTGCCAGCAGCTTGAGACCGGGAAAGAGCGACGAGCAGTACTTC.

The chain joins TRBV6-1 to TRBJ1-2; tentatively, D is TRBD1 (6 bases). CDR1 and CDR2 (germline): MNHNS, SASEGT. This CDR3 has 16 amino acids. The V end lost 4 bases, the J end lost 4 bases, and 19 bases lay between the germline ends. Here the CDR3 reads CASSVASRTEIYGYTF. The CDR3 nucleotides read TGTGCCAGCAGTGTAGCGTCCAGGACAGAGATCTATGGCTACACCTTC.

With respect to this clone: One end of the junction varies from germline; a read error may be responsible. CDR3 amino acids: CASSASPRGQENQPQHF. CDR3 in DNA: TGTGCCAGCAGTGCCAGCCCCAGGGGACAGGAGAATCAACCCCAGCATTTT. The chain joins TRBV6-4 to TRBJ1-5; 8 bases are a match to TRBD1. The germline gives CDR1 MRHNA, CDR2 SNTAGT. This CDR3 is built from 17 residues.

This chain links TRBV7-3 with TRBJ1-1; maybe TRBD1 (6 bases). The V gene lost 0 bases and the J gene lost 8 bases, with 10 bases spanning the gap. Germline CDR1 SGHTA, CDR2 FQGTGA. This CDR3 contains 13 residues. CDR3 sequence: CASSLTLGGEAFF. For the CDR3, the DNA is TGTGCCAGCAGCTTAACATTAGGGGGAGAAGCTTTCTTT.

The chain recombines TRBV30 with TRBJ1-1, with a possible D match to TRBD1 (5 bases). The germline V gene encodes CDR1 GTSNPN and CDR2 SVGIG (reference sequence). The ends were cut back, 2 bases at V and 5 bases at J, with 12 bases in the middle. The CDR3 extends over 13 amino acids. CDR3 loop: CAWSMEGRTEAFF. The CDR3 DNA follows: TGTGCCTGGAGTATGGAGGGGAGAACTGAAGCTTTCTTT.